This T cell receptor beta chain was found in a study of radiotherapy plus CTLA-4 blockade in lung cancer (dated by TCRdb to 2017 to 2018). A note on the overall study: Objective responses occurred in roughly 19% of enrolled patients, and just over 30% achieved disease control.

What the authors observed across the whole study: Increased serum interferon-beta after radiation, together with early dynamic changes in blood T cell clones, were reported to be the strongest predictors of response. After treatment with radiotherapy and ipilimumab, TCR clones that originated in tumors expanded in peripheral blood.

To prepare the library, the immunoSEQ multiplex PCR assay was applied. The immuneACCESS repertoire file appears here via TCRdb, limited to in-frame rearrangements. These files lack a portion of the clones; in checked studies, under half of the deficit traces to unresolved V genes, and the cause of the others is not known. The sample profile shows nearly 110,000 clones; approximately 87% of them were found once. The ten top clones hold less than 2.5% of the sample. The study evaluated CTLA-4 blockade (ipilimumab) given together with focal radiation therapy in patients who had chemo-refractory metastatic non-small-cell lung cancer. The cysteine opens and the phenylalanine closes a CDR3 of 12 amino acids. Only the CDR3 DNA stays, 36 bases, in frame from base 1. CDR1 and CDR2 (KGHSY, FQNENV) derive from the germline V gene. V loses 1 base of germline sequence and J loses 5 bases, and the interval between the two ends is 3 bases.

Concerning this clone itself: Its antigen specificity is not known. No clone much larger than this one lies a single base away; base qualities are absent.

This clonotype originated in a human donor with non-small cell lung cancer that progressed on radiotherapy plus ipilimumab. Some clones in this sample may be carry-over from other donors' samples. In this chain, TRBV16 is recombined with TRBJ1-5; the D gene identity is not certain. This material consisted of peripheral blood, taken from a patient treated with radiotherapy plus ipilimumab. The CDR3 protein is CASSQYDQPQHF. The DNA sequence reads TGTGCCAGCAGCCAATACGATCAGCCCCAGCATTTT.